The 3 T cell receptor beta chains below all came from one sample that was sequenced in a study of T cell responses to AZD1222 COVID-19 vaccine. The protocol was immunoSEQ multiplex PCR, while the TCRdb copy is restricted to in-frame clones and leaves out a portion. The sample holds 100,000 to 140,000 clones, 80% to 90% seen once. Sample: peripheral blood, taken on day 0 of AZD1222 vaccination. These TCRs come from an adult in good health.

The CDR3 is CAVGPGAGGRFGGELFF. CDR3 nucleotide sequence: TGTGCCGTTGGGCCCGGAGCAGGGGGACGATTCGGCGGGGAGCTGTTTTTT. The gene calls are TRBV19 and TRBJ2-2; 7 positions agree with TRBD1. V lost 11 bases to trimming and J lost 7 bases; unmatched junction nucleotides: 22. This CDR3 has 17 residues. CDR1 LNHDA and CDR2 SQIVND come from the germline V gene (reference sequence).

This chain uses TRBV5-1 with TRBJ2-7; no firm D call. Per the germline V gene, CDR1 is SGHRS and CDR2 is YFSETQ. V dropped 1 base and J dropped 1 base, with 9 bases sitting between them. There are 14 residues in the CDR3. The CDR3 nucleotides are TGCGCCAGCAGCTTGACACCCCCTTCCTACGAGCAGTACTTC. Protein product: CASSLTPPSYEQYF.

This clone has just one count. This chain joins TRBV19 and TRBJ1-2; possible D gene TRBD1, 6 bases. The CDR3 runs 12 residues. Germline V lookup: CDR1 LNHDA, CDR2 SQIVND (reference sequence). Trimming shortened V by 1 base and J by 6 bases, and 6 bases separated the two germline ends. This CDR3 reads CASSIGQDGYTF. Here the CDR3 DNA reads TGTGCCAGTAGTATAGGACAGGATGGCTACACCTTC.